This TCR beta chain stems from a study of cytomegalovirus exposure and HLA in healthy donors. Findings and limits, study-wide: Analysis performed later showed TCR beta chains linked to HLA being more clonally expanded than equally common others.

Remarks on this clone: Its antigen is undetermined. The junction departs from germline at one end; a sequencing error may be responsible.

The V gene's germline CDR1 is MNHEY and CDR2 SMNVEV (reference sequence). The CDR3 is made up of 14 amino acids. Each of the donors was a healthy bone marrow donor. The PCR used 60 Vbeta and 13 Jbeta primers. Libraries were prepared by immunoSEQ multiplex PCR; TCRdb keeps only in-frame clonotypes and omits some of them. Seen here are fewer than 80,000 clones, about four fifths observed once, and the top ten hold 4.5% to 6%. The rearrangement uses TRBV27 and TRBJ2-5, with D possibly matching TRBD1 (6 bases). Sequencing was carried out using PBMCs. This clonotype was obtained from a woman aged 25 to 45 in good health and CMV-seronegative. The chain's CDR3 is CASSLRDKQEAQYF. The CDR3 DNA is TGTGCCAGCAGTTTACGGGACAAACAAGAGGCCCAGTACTTC.